This T cell receptor beta chain was identified in a study of blood T cells in healthy people across ages. This clonotype was observed a handful of times. This CDR3 is built from 13 residues. V lost 4 bases to trimming and J lost 3 bases, with 9 bases between them. CDR1 is MGHDK, CDR2 SYGVNS, per germline. A sample-barcoded 5' primer and a J-beta primer mix were used in a second PCR of roughly 7 to 11 cycles. TCRdb fed the 5' RACE reads into MiXCR, producing one record per CDR3 protein. The repertoire consists of about 1.5 million distinct CDR3 sequences, with 35% to 45% occurring once and the leading ten covering approximately 4%.

The chain links TRBV25-1 to TRBJ1-2, with a weak D call TRBD1 (5 bases). The sample taken for sequencing was blood. This clonotype was obtained from a young woman in good health. The CDR3 loop reads CASSGQRYYGYTF. CDR3 sequence (DNA): TGTGCCAGCAGTGGACAGAGATACTATGGCTACACCTTC.